The TCR beta chain under discussion was sequenced for a study of blood T cell repertoires in COVID-19. About the study: PBMCs, B-cell-depleted T cells, or T cells were the source of the cDNA or gDNA that made up the material.

Patients of the Seattle cohort, enrolled during active infection, were followed longitudinally. TCRdb's table, derived via immunoSEQ multiplex PCR, lists solely in-frame clones and lacks some. Here the sample spans 100,000 to 150,000 clones, approximately 85% being singletons. The CDR3 is made up of 12 amino acids. V was trimmed by 4 bases and J by 2 bases, leaving 8 bases between them. Germline V gene sequence: CDR1 SQVTM, CDR2 ANQGSEA. Sequenced: peripheral blood. The TCR comes from a man aged 30 to 39 with COVID-19, enrolled during active disease. This chain links TRBV29-1 with TRBJ1-2; tentative D call: TRBD1 (5 bases). The DNA for the CDR3 is TGCAGCGTTGGGGCAGGGAACTATGGCTACACCTTC. Its translation: CSVGAGNYGYTF.